These 10 T cell receptor beta chains share one sample of origin, sequenced in a study of shared clonotypes between healthy human individuals. Assay used: immunoSEQ multiplex PCR; TCRdb lists only in-frame clones, some missing. There are about 1.1 million clones in the sample; 75% to 85% occur only once, and 0.6% to 0.7% lies in the top ten. Sequencing used memory CD4+ T cells from PBMCs. Specified subset: CD45RA-negative fraction. The receptors shown here come from a man aged 18 to 29 in good health. Some clones in this sample may be carry-over from other donors' samples.

There are a few counts of this clone. An end of the junction differs from the germline gene, which may be a read error. The J gene is TRBJ2-3, the V gene TRBV2; 11 bases line up with TRBD2. The CDR3 spans 14 residues. Germline V CDR1 and CDR2: SNHLY, FYNNEI. CDR3 amino acids: CASSTSGSRDTQYF. CDR3 bases: TGTGCCAGCAGTACTAGCGGGAGCAGAGATACGCAGTATTTT. Looking up the rest from reference TRBV2 and TRBJ2-3 gives the full variable domain: EPEVTQTPSHQVTQMGQEVILRCVPISNHLYFYWYRQILGQKVEFLVSFYNNEISEKSEIFDDQFSVERPDGSNFTLKIRSTKLEDSAMYFCASSTSGSRDTQYFGPGTRLTVL.

As regards this clone: This may stem from a read error, because a much larger clone lies one nucleotide away. In DNA, the CDR3 is TGTGCCAGCAGCCGAGGACAGCCCACAGATACGCAGTATTTT. Translating it yields CASSRGQPTDTQYF. The chain uses TRBV7-3 and TRBJ2-3, with a possible D match to TRBD1 (6 bases). The ends were cut back, 5 bases at V and 2 bases at J, with 11 bases in the middle. Germline loops: CDR1 SGHTA, CDR2 FQGTGA. This CDR3 spans 14 amino acids.

The CDR3 coding sequence is TGTGCCAGCAGCTTGTGGGCTCAGCCCCAGCATTTT. This sequence encodes CASSLWAQPQHF. This chain joins TRBV5-6 and TRBJ1-5; no clear D gene. This CDR3 contains 12 residues. V was shortened by 1 base and J by 6 bases, with 5 bases between the two germline ends. The germline V gene encodes CDR1 SGHDT and CDR2 YYEEEE.

This clone came up a few times. V is TRBV7-9 and J is TRBJ1-4, with D uncertain. V lost 5 bases and J 7 bases, leaving 5 bases between the germline ends. CDR3 length: 11 amino acids. In germline, CDR1 is SEHNR, CDR2 FQNEAQ (reference sequence). CDR3 sequence reads: CASSPLEKLFF. In nucleotides, the CDR3 is TGTGCCAGCAGCCCTCTTGAAAAACTGTTTTTT. The variable domain in full, completed from reference TRBV7-9 and TRBJ1-4, reads DTGVSQNPRHKITKRGQNVTFRCDPISEHNRLYWYRQTLGQGPEFLTYFQNEAQLEKSRLLSDRFSAERPKGSFSTLEIQRTEQGDSAMYLCASSPLEKLFFGSGTQLSVL.

The CDR3 spells CAISESGNYNEQFF. The CDR3 DNA sequence: TGTGCCATCAGTGAGTCGGGCAACTACAATGAGCAGTTCTTC. The rearrangement links TRBV10-3 to TRBJ2-1; the D is unclear. The V gene lost 0 bases and the J gene lost 3 bases, with 6 bases spanning the gap. The CDR3 sequence is 14 residues long. Germline V CDR1 and CDR2: ENHRY, SYGVKD.

The rearrangement uses TRBV7-3 and TRBJ1-1; unclear D gene. V lost 4 bases, J lost 1 base, and 7 bases lay in between. There are 13 residues in the CDR3. Germline lookup yields CDR1 SGHTA and CDR2 FQGTGA. Here the CDR3 DNA reads TGTGCCAGCAGCTCCTGGCCGAACACTGAAGCTTTCTTT. Translation gives CASSSWPNTEAFF.

This clone was counted once. The chain combines TRBV7-3 with TRBJ2-5; 8 nucleotides agree with TRBD1. The CDR3 is 13 residues long. V was clipped by 2 bases and J by 9 bases; unmatched bases: 5. From germline, CDR1 is SGHTA and CDR2 FQGTGA. CDR3: CASSLDRGQAQYF. The CDR3 DNA is TGTGCCAGCAGCTTAGACAGGGGCCAGGCCCAGTACTTC.

The chain joins TRBV4-1 to TRBJ2-1; TRBD2 matches 8 bases. The CDR3 spans 14 residues. Germline CDR1 reads MGHRA; CDR2 reads YSYEKL. The V segment lost 0 bases and the J segment 12 bases; nucleotides outside the gene matches: 7. CDR3 DNA sequence: TGCGCCAGCAGCCAAGATGTACTAGCGGCCCGGCAGTTCTTC. Translation: CASSQDVLAARQFF.

This clone was counted at least ten times. J is TRBJ2-5 and V is TRBV28, with 7 bases aligning to TRBD2. The germline V gene encodes CDR1 MDHEN and CDR2 SYDVKM. V trimming: 10 bases; J trimming: 5 bases; junction bases outside the gene matches: 7. This CDR3 is built from 12 residues. Here the CDR3 DNA reads TGTGCCACGAGACTAGCTGGGGAGACCCAGTACTTC. It specifies CATRLAGETQYF.

This clone was counted a few times. DNA for the CDR3: TGCGCCAGCAGCCCCATCTGGACAGGAAACATTCAGTACTTC. It translates to CASSPIWTGNIQYF. The rearrangement joins TRBV5-1 to TRBJ2-4, with TRBD1 identical over 7 bases. V shed 4 bases, J shed 6 bases, and the junction held 7 bases outside the gene matches. The germline V gene encodes CDR1 SGHRS and CDR2 YFSETQ. The CDR3 spans 14 residues.